This T cell receptor (beta chain) is from a study of shared clonotypes between healthy human individuals. Profiling relied on immunoSEQ multiplex PCR, and the TCRdb table lists in-frame clones only, not all of them. The sample holds under 1,900,000 clones, approximately 98.5% seen once. Germline trimming cut 5 bases from V and 4 bases from J; bases unmatched to any gene: 5. The CDR3 runs 14 residues. The V gene's germline CDR1 is SGHVS and CDR2 FQNEAQ. This chain uses TRBV7-8 with TRBJ2-7; 10 bases map to TRBD1. This TCR derives from a man aged 25 to 45 in good health. Sequencing used naive CD4+ T cells sorted from blood. Subset reported: CD45RA+ positively selected. Written as DNA, the CDR3 is TGTGCCAGCAGCCGTCGACAGGGGGCTTACGAGCAGTACTTC. It is translated as CASSRRQGAYEQYF.